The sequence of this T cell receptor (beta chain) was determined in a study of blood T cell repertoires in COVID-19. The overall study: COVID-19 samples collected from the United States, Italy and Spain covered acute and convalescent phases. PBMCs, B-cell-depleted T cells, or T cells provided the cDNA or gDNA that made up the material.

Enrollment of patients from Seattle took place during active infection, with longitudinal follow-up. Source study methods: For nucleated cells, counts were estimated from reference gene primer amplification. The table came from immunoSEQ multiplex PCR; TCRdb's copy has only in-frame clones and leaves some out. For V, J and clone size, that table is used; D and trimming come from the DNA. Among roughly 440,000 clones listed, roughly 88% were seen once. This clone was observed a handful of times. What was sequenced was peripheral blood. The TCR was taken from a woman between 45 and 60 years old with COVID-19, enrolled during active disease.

CDR3 coding DNA: TGTGCCAGCGCCCCTATCCTAGATACGCAGTATTTT. Translation: CASAPILDTQYF. This chain connects TRBV2 to TRBJ2-3, with D uncertain. This CDR3 spans 12 amino acids. V dropped 8 bases and J dropped 5 bases, with 11 bases sitting between them. Looked up from germline, CDR1 is SNHLY and CDR2 is FYNNEI.